The present T cell receptor (beta chain) was sequenced within a study of Graves' ophthalmopathy and Graves' hyperthyroidism. Beta-chain TCR CDR3 regions were amplified from RNA transcripts. HTBI primers primed a first-round RT-PCR, and a second-round multiplex PCR followed. Each CDR3 protein gets one entry after TCRdb re-called the multiplex PCR reads with MiXCR. The sample lists 300,000 to 450,000 distinct CDR3 sequences, roughly 15% occurring once. Eligible hyperthyroidism cases comprised new diagnoses of under 2 months' duration in individuals aged 18 to 65. Diagnostic conclusions were grounded in clinical symptoms, serum thyroxine, TRAb, thyroid ultrasound and orbital computed tomography. This clonotype was recorded at least ten times. The antigen is not known. General study findings and limits: Sensitivity reached roughly 90% and specificity 81.08% for a 13-signature model separating ophthalmopathy from stable hyperthyroidism. Blood shared most expanded thyroid clonotypes above 0.001 frequency.

The CDR3 sequence is 15 residues long. Germline trimming cut 3 bases from V and 3 bases from J; bases unmatched to any gene: 5. The V gene's germline CDR1 is SGHTA and CDR2 FQGNSA. The clonotype comes from an adult woman with stable Graves' hyperthyroidism. V gene TRBV7-2 combines with J gene TRBJ2-7, with 10 bases identical to TRBD2. Material: peripheral blood. The CDR3 reads CASSFITSGNYEQYF. CDR3 coding DNA: TGTGCCAGCAGCTTCATTACTAGCGGGAACTACGAGCAGTACTTC.